This T cell receptor beta chain originates from a study of T cells after yellow fever vaccination. 5'RACE template switching generated TCR cDNA, adding a universal primer site and UMIs. Using its own MiXCR run on the 5' RACE reads, TCRdb lists one record per CDR3 protein. The sample has about 340,000 distinct CDR3 sequences, around 13% seen once. J lost 2 bases, V lost 3 bases, and 4 bases had no gene match. This CDR3 spans 15 amino acids. The germline V gene has CDR1 KGHDR and CDR2 SFDVKD. The sample consisted of CD4+ T cells sorted from PBMCs, taken 15 days after the yellow fever booster vaccination. The clonotype comes from a man in his late teens or twenties who received the YFV17D yellow fever vaccine. The V gene is TRBV24-1, the J gene TRBJ2-3; 7 bases are shared with TRBD2. The CDR3 nucleotides are TGTGCCACCAGTGATGGAGCGGGAAACACAGATACGCAGTATTTT. This encodes CATSDGAGNTDTQYF.